A selection of T cell receptor beta chains follows, all from one sample in a study of blood T cells in healthy people across ages. TCRdb independently ran MiXCR on the 5' RACE reads; one entry per CDR3 protein. The data show approximately 1.5 million distinct CDR3 sequences, with roughly 43% seen just once and about 4% held by the top ten. Sequencing input: blood. Receptors originate from a woman aged 18 to 35 in good health. Each CDR3 is given with its conserved first and last residue.

v_gene,j_gene,CDR3aa
TRBV6-2/TRBV6-3,TRBJ2-1,CASSYSRAYTYNEQFF
TRBV12-3/TRBV12-4,TRBJ1-5,CASSFTTFSNQPQHF
TRBV29-1,TRBJ2-1,CSVATGADEQFF
TRBV12-3/TRBV12-4,TRBJ1-6,CASSSDILSPLHF
TRBV6-5,TRBJ2-7,CASSPSRGGYEQYF
TRBV29-1,TRBJ1-1,CSVEPRVNTEAFF
TRBV20-1,TRBJ2-3,CSAKWTASTDTQYF
TRBV29-1,TRBJ1-2,CSVHRSNYGYTF
TRBV7-2,TRBJ1-5,CASSLLRDQPQHF
TRBV15,TRBJ1-2,CATSRGRPPGYTF
TRBV7-2,TRBJ2-5,CASSFTSGVGETQYF
TRBV5-4,TRBJ2-1,CASSHTSGRALGFNEQFF
TRBV28,TRBJ1-2,CASSRERYGYTF
TRBV9,TRBJ1-2,CASTRTLERNYGYTF
TRBV10-3,TRBJ1-3,CAISETGAGNTIYF
TRBV29-1,TRBJ2-5,CSVNRDSETQYF
TRBV3-1,TRBJ1-2,CASSQETRSYYGYTF
TRBV7-3,TRBJ2-7,CASSSVGWSYEQYF
TRBV7-2,TRBJ1-5,CASSLDREYQPQHF
TRBV29-1,TRBJ2-5,CSVVFPEALETQYF
TRBV20-1,TRBJ2-5,CSASRGAYQETQYF
TRBV20-1,TRBJ2-1,CSAAPSSYNEQFF
TRBV7-9,TRBJ2-1,CASSLKGGRDNEQFF
TRBV5-1,TRBJ2-1,CASSRAGGYNEQFF
TRBV24-1,TRBJ1-5,CATSDRYSNQPQHF
TRBV5-1,TRBJ2-3,CACSPQANLFDTQYF
TRBV29-1,TRBJ2-3,CSVEPGPSTDTQYF
TRBV6-2/TRBV6-3,TRBJ2-1,CASSLHGGGIYNEQFF
TRBV6-2/TRBV6-3,-,CASSYSFDGAVYEQYF
TRBV20-1,TRBJ2-1,CSAKRGSYNEQFF
TRBV6-2/TRBV6-3,TRBJ2-1,CASSSLRTGVWNEQFF
TRBV12-3/TRBV12-4,TRBJ1-2,CVSRQGSYNGYTF
TRBV6-5,TRBJ2-1,CASSYSPASGSNEQFF
TRBV7-2,TRBJ2-3,CASSSGTRDTDTQYF
TRBV12-5,TRBJ2-1,CASGLVSTSGRNEQFF
TRBV20-1,TRBJ2-7,CSARDVASAFYEQYF
TRBV3-1,TRBJ1-1,CVSSHSGRAYGTEAFF
TRBV2,TRBJ2-1,CASSGTSGTQFF
TRBV11-2,TRBJ2-1,CASSLGLLSGGDQFF
TRBV4-1,TRBJ1-2,CASSQRQGQANYGYTF
TRBV28,TRBJ2-7,CASSLRHTAYEQYF
TRBV28,TRBJ1-2,CASWEGGGPNYGYTF
TRBV11-2,TRBJ2-1,CASSLGLGLDEQFF
TRBV20-1,TRBJ2-7,CSARQGFNEQYF
TRBV5-1,TRBJ2-3,CASSEQGRAQYF
TRBV5-1,TRBJ1-1,CASKRGGGDTEAFF
TRBV20-1,TRBJ1-5,CSAEGGSRTGPQHF
TRBV20-1,TRBJ1-6,CSARPEGGGSPLHF
TRBV20-1,TRBJ1-1,CSARGGTANTEAFF
TRBV11-2,TRBJ1-1,CASSLDRVISGAFF
TRBV20-1,TRBJ2-5,CSAVWLAGFNEQYF
TRBV12-3/TRBV12-4,TRBJ1-2,CASSFGDRYNYGYTF
TRBV29-1,TRBJ2-7,CSVEDWTSGPYEQYF
TRBV15,TRBJ1-4,CATSKLGVDEKLFF